This T cell receptor (beta chain) came from a study of T cell responses to AZD1222 COVID-19 vaccine. The CDR3 extends over 16 amino acids. From germline, CDR1 is KGHDR and CDR2 SFDVKD. J gave up 4 bases and V 4 bases, and 8 bases lay outside the gene matches. Profiling relied on immunoSEQ multiplex PCR, and the TCRdb table lists in-frame clones only, not all of them. The sample holds about 120,000 clones, roughly 89% seen once. The V call is TRBV24-1, the J call TRBJ2-2, with 7 bases lining up with TRBD1. The source of this sequence is an adult in good health. Sample: peripheral blood, taken on day 0 of AZD1222 vaccination. The CDR3, as DNA: TGTGCCACCAGTGACCTCAGGGGGAGAATCACCGGGGAGCTGTTTTTT. It codes for CATSDLRGRITGELFF.